This T cell receptor (beta chain) comes out of a study of blood T cell repertoires in COVID-19. TCRdb keeps only in-frame clones here, not all; method: immunoSEQ multiplex PCR. The table has approximately 150,000 clones, about 89% seen once. With 0 bases removed from V and 5 bases from J, the gap between germline ends came to 13 bases. Germline CDR1 and CDR2: SGHDN and FVKESK. The CDR3 has 15 residues. The chain joins TRBV14 to TRBJ1-2; D gene uncertain. The sequence derives from a man in his fifties with active or convalescent COVID-19. Sequencing was performed on peripheral blood. CDR3 sequence: CASSQDGWQAYGYTF. The CDR3 nucleotides are TGTGCCAGCAGCCAAGATGGGTGGCAGGCGTATGGCTACACCTTC.